This record looks at one T cell receptor (beta chain) sequence and its context. This record comes from a study of shared clonotypes between healthy human individuals. Data came from immunoSEQ multiplex PCR; TCRdb stores just in-frame clones and leaves some out. In the table there are around 2,000,000 clones, about 95% of which are singletons. This TCR derives from a young man in good health. Specimen: naive CD4+ T cells sorted from blood. Subset noted: CD45RA+ positively selected.

The CDR3 DNA follows: TGTGCCAGCAGCTTGCCCGGGACAGGTTCCACTGAAGCTTTCTTT. The encoded protein is CASSLPGTGSTEAFF. V and J are TRBV5-4 and TRBJ1-1, with 8 bases fitting TRBD1. V gave up 1 base and J gave up 4 bases; unmatched junction bases: 6. This CDR3 contains 15 residues. CDR1 is SGHNT and CDR2 is YYREEE in the germline V gene (reference sequence).